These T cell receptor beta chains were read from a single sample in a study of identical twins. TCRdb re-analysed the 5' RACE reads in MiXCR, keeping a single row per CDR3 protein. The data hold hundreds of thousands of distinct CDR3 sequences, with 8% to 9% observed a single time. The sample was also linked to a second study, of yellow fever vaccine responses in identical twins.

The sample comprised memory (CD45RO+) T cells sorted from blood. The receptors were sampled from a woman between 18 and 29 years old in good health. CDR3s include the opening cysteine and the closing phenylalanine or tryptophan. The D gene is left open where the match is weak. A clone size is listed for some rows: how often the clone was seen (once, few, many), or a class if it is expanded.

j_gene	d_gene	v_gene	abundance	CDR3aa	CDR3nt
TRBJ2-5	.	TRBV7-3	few	CASSLFGSREETQYF	TGTGCCAGCAGCTTATTTGGTAGCAGGGAAGAGACCCAGTACTTC
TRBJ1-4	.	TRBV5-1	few	CASSLETRNEKLFF	TGCGCCAGCAGCTTGGAAACCAGGAATGAAAAACTGTTTTTT
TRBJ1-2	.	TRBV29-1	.	CSVDKPNYGYTF	TGCAGCGTTGACAAGCCTAACTATGGCTACACCTTC
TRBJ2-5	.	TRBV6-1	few	CASSDRDGGGETQYF	TGTGCCAGCAGTGACAGGGACGGGGGTGGAGAGACCCAGTACTTC
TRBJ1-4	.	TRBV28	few	CASSPPGIDEKLFF	TGTGCCAGCAGTCCCCCAGGGATTGACGAAAAACTGTTTTTT
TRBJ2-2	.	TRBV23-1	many	CASSHARPANTGELFF	TGCGCCAGCAGTCACGCCAGGCCTGCGAACACCGGGGAGCTGTTTTTT
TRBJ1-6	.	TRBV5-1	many	CATTDRPNSPLHF	TGCGCCACCACCGACAGACCAAATTCACCCCTCCACTTT
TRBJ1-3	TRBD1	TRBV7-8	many	CASSASGGATGNTIYF	TGTGCCAGCAGCGCTTCAGGGGGCGCGACTGGAAACACCATATATTTT
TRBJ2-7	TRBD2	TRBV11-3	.	CASSPRLAGVYEQYF	TGTGCCAGCAGCCCCCGACTAGCGGGAGTCTACGAGCAGTACTTC
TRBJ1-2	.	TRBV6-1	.	CASSGQQGNGYTF	TGTGCCAGCAGTGGGCAACAGGGAAATGGCTACACCTTC
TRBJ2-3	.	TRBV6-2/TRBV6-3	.	CASSYQANRLDLRSTDTQYF	TGTGCCAGCAGTTACCAGGCGAACAGACTAGATTTGCGTAGCACAGATACGCAGTATTTT
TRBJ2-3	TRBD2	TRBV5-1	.	CASSLTSGSADTQYF	TGCGCCAGCAGCTTGACTAGCGGGAGTGCAGATACGCAGTATTTT
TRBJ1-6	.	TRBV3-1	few	CASSQDRIGSPLHF	TGTGCCAGCAGCCAAGACAGGATCGGTTCACCCCTCCACTTT
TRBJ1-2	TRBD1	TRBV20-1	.	CSANRDSAGYTF	TGCAGTGCAAATCGGGACAGTGCTGGCTACACCTTC
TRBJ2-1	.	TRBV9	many	CASSVWGAEVDEQFF	TGTGCCAGCAGCGTATGGGGGGCCGAAGTAGATGAGCAGTTCTTC
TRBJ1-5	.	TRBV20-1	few	CSARAEVDQPQHF	TGCAGTGCTCGGGCCGAGGTGGATCAGCCCCAGCATTTT
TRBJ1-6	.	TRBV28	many	CASSFGGSPLHF	TGTGCCAGCAGTTTTGGGGGTTCACCCCTCCACTTT
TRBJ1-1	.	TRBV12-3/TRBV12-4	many	CASRQGRPNTEAFF	TGTGCCAGCAGACAAGGGCGGCCAAACACTGAAGCTTTCTTT
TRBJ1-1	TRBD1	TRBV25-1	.	CASSEWDRAAMGAFF	TGTGCCAGCAGTGAATGGGACAGGGCGGCAATGGGGGCTTTCTTT
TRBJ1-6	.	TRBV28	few	CASYRSHNSPLHF	TGTGCCAGCTACAGGTCCCATAATTCACCCCTCCACTTT
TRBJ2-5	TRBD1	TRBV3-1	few	CASNRQGEETQYF	TGTGCCAGCAACCGACAGGGCGAAGAGACCCAGTACTTC
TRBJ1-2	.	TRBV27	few	CASSSRGEGYTF	TGTGCCAGCAGTTCGCGGGGGGAGGGCTACACCTTC
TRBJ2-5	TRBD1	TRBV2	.	CASSEAHLDRGETQYF	TGTGCCAGCAGTGAAGCGCATCTGGACAGGGGGGAGACCCAGTACTTC
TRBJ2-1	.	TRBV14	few	CASSQGVSSLMQFF	TGTGCCAGCAGCCAAGGTGTTTCTTCTTTAATGCAGTTCTTC
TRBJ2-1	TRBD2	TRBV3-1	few	CASSQDRTSIYEQFF	TGTGCCAGCAGCCAAGACAGGACTAGCATCTATGAGCAGTTCTTC
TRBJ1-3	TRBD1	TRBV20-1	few	CSASAQGVTSGNTIYF	TGCAGTGCTAGCGCCCAGGGGGTCACCTCTGGAAACACCATATATTTT
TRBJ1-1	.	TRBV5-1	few	CASRTTGEAFF	TGCGCCAGCAGAACCACAGGTGAAGCTTTCTTT
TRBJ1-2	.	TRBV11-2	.	CASSLSFRDGGYTF	TGTGCCAGCAGCTTAAGTTTCCGGGACGGTGGCTACACCTTC
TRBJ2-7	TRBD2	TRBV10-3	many	CAIRGTSGLSKEQYF	TGTGCCATCAGAGGGACTAGCGGGTTGTCTAAGGAGCAGTACTTC
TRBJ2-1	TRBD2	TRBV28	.	CASSFLAGGQHEQFF	TGTGCCAGCAGTTTCCTAGCGGGGGGGCAGCATGAGCAGTTCTTC
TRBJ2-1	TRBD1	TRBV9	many	CASSVTGTGFNEQFF	TGTGCCAGCAGCGTAACCGGGACAGGATTCAATGAGCAGTTCTTC
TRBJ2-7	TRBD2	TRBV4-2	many	CASSQEREGSYEQYF	TGTGCCAGCAGCCAAGAGCGGGAGGGCTCCTACGAGCAGTACTTC
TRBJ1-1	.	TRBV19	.	CASSIVRETEAFF	TGTGCCAGTAGTATAGTGCGGGAGACTGAAGCTTTCTTT
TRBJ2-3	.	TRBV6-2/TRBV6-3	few	CASIGRGAPTDTQYF	TGTGCCAGCATTGGGAGAGGGGCCCCCACAGATACGCAGTATTTT
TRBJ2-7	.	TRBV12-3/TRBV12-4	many	CASTPTGLYEQYF	TGTGCCAGCACCCCTACAGGCCTTTACGAGCAGTACTTC
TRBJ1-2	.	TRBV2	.	CASSEADQDYTF	TGTGCCAGCAGTGAAGCAGACCAGGACTACACCTTC
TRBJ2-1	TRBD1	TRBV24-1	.	CATSDRTGGPEQFF	TGTGCCACCAGTGATAGGACAGGGGGTCCTGAGCAGTTCTTC
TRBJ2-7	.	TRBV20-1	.	CSAGSGRSSYEQYF	TGCAGTGCTGGGTCGGGGCGGAGCTCCTACGAGCAGTACTTC
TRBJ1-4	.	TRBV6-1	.	CASSPRTDSGKLFF	TGTGCCAGCAGTCCCCGGACGGACTCGGGAAAACTGTTTTTT
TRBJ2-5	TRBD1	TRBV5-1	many	CASSLGTSGGQETQYF	TGCGCCAGCAGCTTGGGAACTTCAGGGGGCCAAGAGACCCAGTACTTC
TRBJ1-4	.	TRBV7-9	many	CASSLGLVNEKLFF	TGTGCCAGCAGCTTAGGCCTGGTAAATGAAAAACTGTTTTTT
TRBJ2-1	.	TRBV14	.	CASSQDRDHNEQFF	TGTGCCAGCAGCCAAGATCGGGATCACAATGAGCAGTTCTTC
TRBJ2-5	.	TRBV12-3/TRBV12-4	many	CASSLSRGSIQETQYF	TGTGCCAGCAGTTTGTCACGGGGCTCAATACAAGAGACCCAGTACTTC
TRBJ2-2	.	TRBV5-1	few	CASSGRQSVRTLELFF	TGCGCCAGCAGCGGGCGGCAGTCGGTGCGAACCTTGGAGCTGTTTTTT
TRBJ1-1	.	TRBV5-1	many	CASSFQGKDTEAFF	TGCGCCAGCAGCTTTCAGGGGAAGGACACTGAAGCTTTCTTT
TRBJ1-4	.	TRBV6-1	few	CASSEFEGGNEKLFF	TGTGCCAGCAGTGAATTCGAGGGGGGTAATGAAAAACTGTTTTTT
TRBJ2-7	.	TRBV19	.	CASSIGSESYEQYF	TGTGCCAGTAGTATCGGGTCGGAGTCCTACGAGCAGTACTTC